This note documents a single T cell receptor beta chain sequence. Antigen unknown. The J segment lost 1 base and the V segment lost 4 bases, leaving 5 bases of the junction unmatched. The germline V gene encodes CDR1 MNHEY and CDR2 SVGEGT. CDR3 length equals 18 residues. Peripheral blood, roughly 9.3 milliliters per donor, was collected. PCR was performed a second time for about 7 to 12 cycles using a sample-barcoded 5' primer and a J-beta primer mix. Using its own MiXCR run on the 5' RACE reads, TCRdb lists one record per CDR3 protein. The sample shows about 600,000 distinct CDR3 sequences, about 45% of them seen only once. The sample is drawn from a study of blood T cells in healthy people across ages. Study-level points and caveats: Investigators viewed diversity estimates from one million T cells as underestimates, the study reported.

V gene TRBV6-2 or TRBV6-3 combines with J gene TRBJ2-1, with 15 bases matching TRBD2. The clonotype was recovered from a man aged 80 or over in good health. The sample taken for sequencing was blood. The CDR3 loop is CASSSRTSGRDSYNEQFF. The CDR3 DNA is TGTGCCAGCAGTTCTAGGACTAGCGGGAGGGATTCCTACAATGAGCAGTTCTTC.